One sample yielded the 12 T cell receptor beta chains listed below, sequenced in a study of blood T cells in healthy people across ages. Alongside a J-beta primer mix, a sample-barcoded 5' primer served in a second PCR lasting about 7 to 12 cycles. TCRdb re-called the 5' RACE reads through MiXCR, storing one row per CDR3 protein. The sample contains some 1.5 million distinct CDR3 sequences, approximately 28% of which appear only once. The material sequenced was blood. All receptors come from a woman aged 25 to 39 in good health.

A few counts support this clonotype. This rearrangement joins TRBV11-2 to TRBJ2-1; D possibly matches TRBD1 or TRBD2 (5 bases each). Trimming stripped 2 bases from V and 6 bases from J, with 14 bases between. Per the germline V gene, CDR1 is SGHAT and CDR2 is FQNNGV. This CDR3 is 15 amino acids long. The CDR3 loop reads CASSLITGAPNEQFF. CDR3 DNA sequence: TGTGCCAGCAGCTTAATAACCGGGGCCCCCAATGAGCAGTTCTTC.

With regard to this clonotype: The germline gene is not matched at one end of the junction; a read error may be the cause. The rearrangement links TRBV6-6 to TRBJ2-5; either TRBD1 or TRBD2 may fit D (5 bases each). This CDR3 is built from 15 residues. Germline lookup yields CDR1 MNHNY and CDR2 SVGAGI (reference sequence). CDR3: CAGSYSIVGEETQYF. In DNA, the CDR3 is TGTGCCGGCAGTTACTCGATTGTGGGGGAGGAGACCCAGTACTTC.

The rearrangement joins TRBV12-3 or TRBV12-4 to TRBJ2-7; 11 bases match TRBD2. CDR3 length: 15 residues. V shed 5 bases and J 4 bases; nucleotides not matched to a gene: 7. The CDR3 DNA reads TGTGCCAGCAGTACCGGGACTAGCGGAGAGTACGAGCAGTACTTC. Its protein is CASSTGTSGEYEQYF.

This clonotype came up a few times. J is TRBJ2-3 and V is TRBV29-1; 7 bases line up with TRBD2. The CDR3 runs 15 residues. The trim removed 6 bases at V and 0 bases at J, leaving 9 bases unmatched. Germline V gene sequence: CDR1 SQVTM, CDR2 ANQGSEA. The CDR3 spells CSVQGDGRSTDTQYF. CDR3 bases: TGCAGCGTGCAAGGAGACGGGAGGAGCACAGATACGCAGTATTTT.

The chain couples TRBV5-1 to TRBJ2-7; D call uncertain. This CDR3 has 14 amino acids. V was clipped by 4 bases and J by 2 bases, with 13 bases between them. Germline-derived CDR1 and CDR2 are SGHRS and YFSETQ. The CDR3 loop is CASSPDQIPYEQYF. CDR3 in DNA: TGCGCCAGCAGCCCGGACCAAATCCCCTACGAGCAGTACTTC.

V is TRBV24-1 and J is TRBJ2-5, with TRBD1 matching over 9 bases. V dropped 12 bases and J dropped 5; count of bases not matched to a gene: 9. The germline V gene has CDR1 KGHDR and CDR2 SFDVKD. The CDR3 runs to 13 residues. CDR3 residues: CASQDRGRETQYF. The CDR3 DNA follows: TGTGCCTCCCAGGACAGGGGTAGGGAGACCCAGTACTTC.

This clonotype was observed a handful of times. This chain joins TRBV6-6 and TRBJ2-7; D unresolved. Trimming pared 5 bases from V and 5 bases from J, leaving 16 bases between. The CDR3 extends over 14 amino acids. Germline CDR1 and CDR2: MNHNY and SVGAGI (reference sequence). The CDR3 nucleotides are TGTGCCAGCAGTCCAGACCCGGACGCCCACGAGCAGTACTTC. Translated, it gives CASSPDPDAHEQYF.

In this sample, this clonotype turned up many times. The chain is built from TRBV6-6 and TRBJ2-3, with a weak D call TRBD1 (5 bases). The CDR3 totals 15 residues. Trimming stripped 5 bases from V and 1 base from J, with 13 bases between. CDR1 is MNHNY, CDR2 SVGAGI, per germline (reference sequence). The CDR3 reads CASSRQTSRTDTQYF. The CDR3 region has the DNA TGTGCCAGCAGTCGACAGACCAGTCGCACAGATACGCAGTATTTT.

This clonotype was observed a handful of times. The J gene is TRBJ1-1, the V gene TRBV12-3 or TRBV12-4; unclear D gene. The V gene lost 3 bases and the J gene lost 3 bases, with 8 bases spanning the gap. The CDR3 totals 13 residues. For the CDR3, the DNA is TGTGCCAGCAGTTTCCTGCAGTACACTGAAGCTTTCTTT. Its protein is CASSFLQYTEAFF.

In its sample, this clonotype was seen a few times. This chain links TRBV5-1 with TRBJ2-1; D not certain. There are 14 residues in the CDR3. CDR1 and CDR2 (germline): SGHRS, YFSETQ. V dropped 0 bases and J dropped 9 bases, with 13 bases sitting between them. The CDR3 nucleotides read TGCGCCAGCAGCTTGGAGTGGGGTCGTGGTGAGCAGTTCTTC. This encodes CASSLEWGRGEQFF.

This clonotype was detected only a few times. The chain uses TRBV20-1 and TRBJ1-2; D is undetermined. Looked up from germline, CDR1 is DFQATT and CDR2 is SNEGSKA (reference sequence). The CDR3 is 14 residues long. Trimming removed 2 bases from V and 4 bases from J, with 14 bases in between. CDR3 DNA: TGCAGTGCTAGATCCCCGACAAGGGCCTATGGCTACACCTTC. Amino acids: CSARSPTRAYGYTF.

This clonotype came up a few times. This chain joins TRBV15 and TRBJ2-1; 11 positions agree with TRBD2. CDR1 LNHNV and CDR2 YYDKDF come from the germline V gene (reference sequence). Germline trimming cut 3 bases from V and 4 bases from J; bases unmatched to any gene: 5. This CDR3 spans 16 amino acids. The CDR3 DNA is TGTGCCACCAGCAGCTACGGGACTAGCGGATACAATGAGCAGTTCTTC. It is translated as CATSSYGTSGYNEQFF.